Listed below are T cell receptor beta chains from one sample, sequenced in a study of blood T cell repertoires in COVID-19. Assay: immunoSEQ multiplex PCR; the TCRdb copy retains only in-frame clones and omits some. The repertoire includes more than 95,000 clones, more than 75% of them detected once, and around 16% sits in the top ten. Sequencing used peripheral blood. The receptor set was obtained from a man aged 50-60 years with acute or convalescent COVID-19. CDR3s include the opening cysteine and the closing phenylalanine or tryptophan. The D gene is left open where the match is weak. Clone size is given for some rows only: seen once, a few or many times, or a class if the clone is expanded.

size: once
V: TRBV23-1
J: TRBJ2-7
D: TRBD1
CDR3: CASGDRVETYEQYF
DNA: TGCGCCAGCGGGGACAGGGTGGAAACCTACGAGCAGTACTTC

size: once
V: TRBV28
J: TRBJ2-1
D: TRBD2
CDR3: CASLKRGLNEQFF
DNA: TGTGCCAGCCTTAAGCGGGGCCTCAATGAGCAGTTCTTC

size: -
V: TRBV5-1
J: TRBJ2-2
D: TRBD1
CDR3: CASSPRTGNTGELFF
DNA: TGCGCCAGCAGCCCCCGGACAGGAAACACCGGGGAGCTGTTTTTT

size: -
V: TRBV10-2
J: TRBJ2-1
D: TRBD1
CDR3: CASSRGQGNEQFF
DNA: TGCGCCAGCAGTCGGGGACAGGGGAATGAGCAGTTCTTC

size: few
V: TRBV2
J: TRBJ2-1
D: TRBD2
CDR3: CASRVSSGSYNEQFF
DNA: TGTGCCAGCAGAGTATCTAGCGGGAGCTACAATGAGCAGTTCTTC

size: -
V: TRBV6-1
J: TRBJ2-1
D: TRBD2
CDR3: CASSSVGGKDEQFF
DNA: TGTGCCAGCAGTTCCGTGGGGGGGAAGGATGAGCAGTTCTTC

size: -
V: TRBV18
J: TRBJ2-6
D: -
CDR3: CASSPPGGVVLTF
DNA: TGTGCCAGCTCACCACCAGGGGGGGTCGTCCTGACTTTC

size: -
V: TRBV10-3
J: TRBJ1-3
D: TRBD1
CDR3: CAISESGGSFGNTIYF
DNA: TGTGCCATCAGTGAGTCAGGGGGCTCTTTTGGAAACACCATATATTTT

size: once
V: TRBV28
J: TRBJ1-1
D: -
CDR3: CASSDQGRNTEAFF
DNA: TGTGCCAGCAGTGACCAGGGAAGGAACACTGAAGCTTTCTTT

size: -
V: TRBV9
J: TRBJ2-5
D: -
CDR3: CASSVEGKEAGETQYF
DNA: TGTGCCAGCAGCGTAGAAGGGAAAGAGGCGGGGGAGACCCAGTACTTC

size: -
V: TRBV28
J: TRBJ2-1
D: TRBD2
CDR3: CASSRGGGEQFF
DNA: TGTGCCAGCTCCAGAGGCGGGGGTGAGCAGTTCTTC

size: -
V: TRBV5-1
J: TRBJ1-6
D: -
CDR3: CASSLAARSGSSYNSPLHF
DNA: TGCGCCAGCAGCTTGGCCGCGAGGTCTGGGAGCTCCTATAATTCACCCCTCCACTTT

size: -
V: TRBV6-5
J: TRBJ2-7
D: TRBD1
CDR3: CASSHGQVYEQYF
DNA: TGTGCCAGCAGCCACGGACAGGTTTACGAGCAGTACTTC

size: -
V: TRBV14
J: TRBJ2-5
D: -
CDR3: CASSRQGGRETQYF
DNA: TGTGCCAGCAGCCGGCAGGGAGGAAGAGAGACCCAGTACTTC

size: -
V: TRBV10-2
J: TRBJ2-7
D: -
CDR3: CASSDKGSYEQYF
DNA: TGCGCCAGCAGTGATAAGGGGTCCTACGAGCAGTACTTC

size: few
V: TRBV7-2
J: TRBJ2-1
D: TRBD1
CDR3: CASSLGAGGSEQFF
DNA: TGTGCCAGCAGCTTAGGCGCAGGGGGCTCGGAGCAGTTCTTC

size: -
V: TRBV5-3
J: TRBJ1-5
D: -
CDR3: CARSLVLSNQPQHF
DNA: TGTGCCAGAAGCTTGGTCTTAAGCAATCAGCCCCAGCATTTT

size: -
V: TRBV29-1
J: TRBJ1-2
D: TRBD1
CDR3: CSVEVKGAYGYTF
DNA: TGCAGCGTTGAAGTTAAGGGGGCGTATGGCTACACCTTC

size: -
V: TRBV11-2
J: TRBJ2-3
D: -
CDR3: CASSYGGPASTDTQYF
DNA: TGTGCCAGCAGCTATGGTGGGCCTGCTAGCACAGATACGCAGTATTTT

size: once
V: TRBV5-1
J: TRBJ1-1
D: -
CDR3: CASTAGGFNTEAFF
DNA: TGCGCCAGCACCGCGGGAGGGTTTAACACTGAAGCTTTCTTT

size: -
V: TRBV12-3/TRBV12-4
J: TRBJ2-2
D: -
CDR3: CASSQGRGELFF
DNA: TGTGCCAGCAGCCAAGGGAGGGGGGAGCTGTTTTTT

size: -
V: TRBV14
J: TRBJ2-7
D: TRBD1
CDR3: CASTRTGGPPEQYF
DNA: TGTGCCAGCACAAGGACAGGGGGCCCGCCTGAGCAGTACTTC

size: -
V: TRBV21-1
J: TRBJ2-2
D: -
CDR3: CASSKPPIDPSGLFF
DNA: TGTGCCAGCAGCAAACCCCCAATAGACCCGTCGGGGCTGTTTTTT

size: -
V: TRBV6-1
J: TRBJ2-5
D: -
CDR3: CASSEPAGETQYF
DNA: TGTGCCAGCAGTGAGCCCGCAGGGGAGACCCAGTACTTC

size: few
V: TRBV6-2/TRBV6-3
J: TRBJ2-1
D: -
CDR3: CASSQVGAGYNEQFF
DNA: TGTGCCAGCAGTCAAGTAGGGGCGGGGTACAATGAGCAGTTCTTC

size: -
V: TRBV10-2
J: TRBJ2-7
D: TRBD1
CDR3: CASSESGTGGGEQYF
DNA: TGCGCCAGCAGTGAGTCCGGGACAGGGGGCGGCGAGCAGTACTTC

size: once
V: TRBV12-3/TRBV12-4
J: TRBJ2-7
D: -
CDR3: CASSLDWEKYF
DNA: TGTGCCAGCAGTTTAGACTGGGAGAAGTACTTC

size: -
V: TRBV28
J: TRBJ2-1
D: TRBD2
CDR3: CASTLGSSGRNEQFF
DNA: TGTGCCAGCACCCTGGGGTCTAGCGGGAGAAATGAGCAGTTCTTC

size: -
V: TRBV18
J: TRBJ2-7
D: TRBD2
CDR3: CASSPPQGGLAPYEQYF
DNA: TGTGCCAGCTCACCACCGCAGGGGGGACTAGCTCCCTACGAGCAGTACTTC

size: -
V: TRBV28
J: TRBJ2-7
D: TRBD1
CDR3: CASSSPASGGYEQYF
DNA: TGTGCCAGCAGTTCCCCAGCATCAGGGGGCTATGAGCAGTACTTC

size: -
V: TRBV7-8
J: TRBJ1-6
D: TRBD1
CDR3: CASSLAGTGDARALHF
DNA: TGTGCCAGCAGCTTAGCGGGGACAGGGGATGCGAGGGCCCTCCACTTT